The sequence of this T cell receptor (beta chain) was determined in a study of CD8 T cells in ankylosing spondylitis. Whole-study findings and limits: Characteristic, it appeared, of ankylosing spondylitis blood was a TCR beta motif of eight highly homologous variants.

The CDR3 is made up of 14 amino acids. A note on this clonotype: As yet, its antigen is unknown. A read error may be the cause here, since a much bigger clone is one base away.

Quantitative 5'-RACE was performed with molecular barcodes, and it yielded the TCR beta libraries. Via MiXCR, TCRdb re-called the 5' RACE reads, giving one row per CDR3 protein. The sample yields tens of thousands of distinct CDR3 sequences, about 5.2% seen once. Sequenced: blood, either unsorted or a sorted T cell fraction (not recorded which). The receptor was isolated from a male donor with ankylosing spondylitis or in good health (not recorded which). The rearrangement uses TRBV12-3 or TRBV12-4 and TRBJ1-4, with 8 bases that match TRBD1. CDR3 in DNA: TGTGTCAGCAGCCGACAGGGGAACGGTGAAAAACTGTTTTTT. Protein product: CVSSRQGNGEKLFF.